The source of this T cell receptor beta chain is a study of shared clonotypes between healthy human individuals. The CDR3 sequence is 16 residues long. Germline CDR1 reads SGHNT; CDR2 reads YYREEE (reference sequence). The V and J ends lost 4 bases and 5 bases, in that order; junction bases with no gene match: 14. TCRdb's copy holds only in-frame clones and misses some; the assay was immunoSEQ multiplex PCR. The sample consists of 550,000 to 700,000 clones, less than 80% of them appearing once. Findings and limits, study-wide: Relative to memory subsets, naive subsets generally showed larger estimated richness. Collection of samples was limited to blood; tissue repertoires likely differ.

About this clone itself: The target antigen is unknown.

Material: memory CD4+ T cells sorted from blood. Subset meaning: CD45RA-negative fraction. The chain couples TRBV5-4 to TRBJ2-5; 7 bases agree with TRBD2. The clonotype comes from a woman in her 30s in good health. The CDR3 bases are TGTGCCAGCAGCCCCAGCGGCGGGAGAGGTGTGGAGACCCAGTACTTC. Amino acid sequence: CASSPSGGRGVETQYF.